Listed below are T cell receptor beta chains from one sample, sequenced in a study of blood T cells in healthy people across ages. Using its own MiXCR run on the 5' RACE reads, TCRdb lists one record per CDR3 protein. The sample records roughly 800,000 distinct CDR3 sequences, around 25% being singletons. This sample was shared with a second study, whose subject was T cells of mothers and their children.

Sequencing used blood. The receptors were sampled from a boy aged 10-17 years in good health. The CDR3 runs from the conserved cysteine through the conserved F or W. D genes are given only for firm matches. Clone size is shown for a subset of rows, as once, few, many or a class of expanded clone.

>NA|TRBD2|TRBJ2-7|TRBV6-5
TGTGCCAGCAGTTCCTGGACTAGCGGGAACGAGCAGTACTTC
CASSSWTSGNEQYF
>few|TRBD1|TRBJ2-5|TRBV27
TGTGCCAGCAGTTCACCATCGGGACAGTTCCAAGAGACCCAGTACTTC
CASSSPSGQFQETQYF
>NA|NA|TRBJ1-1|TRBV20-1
TGCAGTGCTAGGGCGTCCGGGGGGTCGACCACTGAAGCTTTCTTT
CSARASGGSTTEAFF
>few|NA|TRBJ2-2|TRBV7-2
TGTGCCAGCAGCCGAAATAACGCGAACACCGGGGAGCTGTTTTTT
CASSRNNANTGELFF
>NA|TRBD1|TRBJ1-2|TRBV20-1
TGCAGTGCTAGAGGTTGGGACAGGGGAACCTATGGCTACACCTTC
CSARGWDRGTYGYTF
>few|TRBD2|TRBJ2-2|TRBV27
TGTGCCAGCAGTTACGGGACTAGCGAGAACACCGGGGAGCTGTTTTTT
CASSYGTSENTGELFF
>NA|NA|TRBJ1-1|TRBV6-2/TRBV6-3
TGTGCCAGCAGTTACTCCGCAGGGTTGGCTTTCTTT
CASSYSAGLAFF
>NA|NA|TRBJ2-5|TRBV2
TGTGCCAGCAGTGAACTACCCCAAGAGACCCAGTACTTC
CASSELPQETQYF
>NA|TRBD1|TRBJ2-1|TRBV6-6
TGTGCCAGCAGTACGCCAGACAGGGGTGGTTACAATGAGCAGTTCTTC
CASSTPDRGGYNEQFF
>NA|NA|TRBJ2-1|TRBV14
TGTGCCAGCAGCCCTTATCGGAATGAGCAGTTCTTC
CASSPYRNEQFF
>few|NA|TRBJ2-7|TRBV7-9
TGTGCCAGCAGCTTAGGTGAGAGGTATCCTTACGAGCAGTACTTC
CASSLGERYPYEQYF
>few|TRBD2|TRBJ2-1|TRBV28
TGTGCCAGCAGTTCCGCGCGCGGGAGGGTGGCCAATGAGCAGTTCTTC
CASSSARGRVANEQFF
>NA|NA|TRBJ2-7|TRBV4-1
TGCGCCAGCAGCCAAGCCCCCCCGGACAGCTTCTCCTACGAGCAGTACTTC
CASSQAPPDSFSYEQYF
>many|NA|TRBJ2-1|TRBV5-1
TGCGCCAGCAGCTTGCAGAGCTCCTACAATGAGCAGTTCTTC
CASSLQSSYNEQFF
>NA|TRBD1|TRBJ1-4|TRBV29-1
TGCAGCGTAACAGGGGGCGGAGGAGTCTTTTTT
CSVTGGGGVFF
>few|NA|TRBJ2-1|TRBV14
TGTGCCAGCAGCCGACGGAATTCCTACAATGAGCAGTTCTTC
CASSRRNSYNEQFF
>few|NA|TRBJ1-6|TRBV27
TGTGCCAGCAGCCGAGTCGGGGTTAATTCACCCCTCCACTTT
CASSRVGVNSPLHF
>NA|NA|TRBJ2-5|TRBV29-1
TGCAGCGTTGAAGATCCTTATCCCGGGAAGACCCAGTACTTC
CSVEDPYPGKTQYF
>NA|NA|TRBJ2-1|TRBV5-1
TGCGCCAGCAGCTTGGGAGGGGGTTCAGCCGACAATGAGCAGTTCTTC
CASSLGGGSADNEQFF
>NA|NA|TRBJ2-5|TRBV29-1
TGCAGCGTTGACCAGGGCACAGACTACCAAGAGACCCAGTACTTC
CSVDQGTDYQETQYF
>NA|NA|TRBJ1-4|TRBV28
TGTGCCAGCAGGGGGTCAGGGCCCTTCCTCACCTCGGATGAAAAACTGTTTTTT
CASRGSGPFLTSDEKLFF
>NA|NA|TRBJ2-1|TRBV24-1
TGTGCCACCAGTGTCGGGATCTCAAATGAGCAGTTCTTC
CATSVGISNEQFF
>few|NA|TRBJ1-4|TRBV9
TGTGCCAGCAGCGTAGAGCAGGGACGGGAAAAACTGTTTTTT
CASSVEQGREKLFF
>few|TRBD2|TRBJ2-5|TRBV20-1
TGCAGTGCTAACACCCAGCGGGGGCTAAAAGAGACCCAGTACTTC
CSANTQRGLKETQYF
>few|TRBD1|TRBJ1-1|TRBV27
TGTGCCAGCCAGGACAGGGTTACCTCGAACACTGAAGCTTTCTTT
CASQDRVTSNTEAFF
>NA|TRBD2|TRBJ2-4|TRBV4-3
TGCGCCAGCAGTCTAGAAGCGGGGGGGACTTCCAAAAACATTCAGTACTTC
CASSLEAGGTSKNIQYF
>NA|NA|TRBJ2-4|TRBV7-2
TGTGCCAGCAGCATTTACGTGGTGGAGGGGGCCAAAAACATTCAGTACTTC
CASSIYVVEGAKNIQYF
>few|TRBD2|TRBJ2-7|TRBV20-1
TGCAGTGCTAGAGATTCGGCGGGAGATGTTTACGAGCAGTACTTC
CSARDSAGDVYEQYF
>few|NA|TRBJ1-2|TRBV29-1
TGCAGCGTTTACGAAGACAGAGGAATCTATGGCTACACCTTC
CSVYEDRGIYGYTF
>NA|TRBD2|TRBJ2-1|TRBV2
TGTGCCAGCAGTGAGGGACTAGCTGTTGAGCAGTTCTTC
CASSEGLAVEQFF
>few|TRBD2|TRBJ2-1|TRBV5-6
TGTGCCAGCAGCTATGGACTAGCGGGAGATAATGAGCAGTTCTTC
CASSYGLAGDNEQFF
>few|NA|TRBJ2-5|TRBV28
TGTGCCAGCAGCGAGTGGGTGGAGTTGGAGACCCAGTACTTC
CASSEWVELETQYF